Listed below are T cell receptor beta chains from one sample, sequenced in a study of T cell responses to AZD1222 COVID-19 vaccine. Measured with immunoSEQ multiplex PCR; TCRdb has only the in-frame clones, and not every one. The sample holds under 150,000 clones, over 85% seen once. The specimen was peripheral blood, collected 28 days after the second AZD1222 dose. The receptors stem from an adult who received the AZD1222 COVID-19 vaccine. Both conserved end residues are part of each CDR3. A D gene is named only where the DNA matches it firmly. Clone size is stated in some rows and not others, as once, few, many or a class when expanded.

V,size,J,D,DNA,CDR3
TRBV27,NA,TRBJ2-7,NA,TGTGCCAGCAGGGCTAGGGGGACCCCGGCTTCCGAGCAGTACTTC,CASRARGTPASEQYF
TRBV5-6,NA,TRBJ1-4,NA,TGTGCCAGCAGCCCGGGCTTGCGGGATGATGAAAAACTGTTTTTT,CASSPGLRDDEKLFF
TRBV11-1,NA,TRBJ1-1,NA,TGTGCCAGCAGCTGGGCGGTCGGCAGAACCTACACTGAAGCTTTCTTT,CASSWAVGRTYTEAFF
TRBV21-1,NA,TRBJ2-2,NA,TGTGCCAGCAGCAAAGGCCAGGGGGCCGACACCGGGGAGCTGTTTTTT,CASSKGQGADTGELFF
TRBV30,NA,TRBJ1-1,NA,TGTGCCTGGAGGCCTTTCGGGGCTGGCACTGAAGCTTTCTTT,CAWRPFGAGTEAFF
TRBV4-3,NA,TRBJ1-5,NA,TGCGCCAGCAGCCAAGTTCGAGATAGCAATCAGCCCCAGCATTTT,CASSQVRDSNQPQHF
TRBV6-5,NA,TRBJ2-3,NA,TGTGCCAGCAGGACTAGGGGCACAGATACGCAGTATTTT,CASRTRGTDTQYF
TRBV6-5,NA,TRBJ1-1,TRBD1,TGTGCCAGCAGAACAGACAGGGGGCGAACTGAAGCTTTCTTT,CASRTDRGRTEAFF
TRBV5-4,NA,TRBJ2-7,NA,TGTGCCAGCGGACAGTCCTACGAGCAGTACTTC,CASGQSYEQYF
TRBV6-5,NA,TRBJ1-2,NA,TGTGCCAGCAGTCGCCGGGGGGGCGACTATGGCTACACCTTC,CASSRRGGDYGYTF
TRBV7-9,NA,TRBJ1-1,NA,TGTGCCAGCAGCCAGATTGCGGGGGTATTGGGCACTGAAGCTTTCTTT,CASSQIAGVLGTEAFF
TRBV11-3,NA,TRBJ2-2,TRBD1,TGTGCCAGCAGCTCCGGGACAGGGAATCCCGGGGAGCTGTTTTTT,CASSSGTGNPGELFF
TRBV11-2,NA,TRBJ2-3,NA,TGTGCCAGCAGCCCCCGACTACTCACAGATACGCAGTATTTT,CASSPRLLTDTQYF
TRBV5-5,once,TRBJ2-7,NA,TGTGCCAGCAGCCGGTTGGGGGCCCACGAGCAGTACTTC,CASSRLGAHEQYF
TRBV5-4,once,TRBJ2-1,NA,TGTGCCAGCAGCTTCGAGGGTACTGAGCAGTTCTTC,CASSFEGTEQFF
TRBV7-8,NA,TRBJ1-2,NA,TGTGCCAGCAGCCCTTCGAGAGATTATGGCTACACCTTC,CASSPSRDYGYTF
TRBV7-9,NA,TRBJ1-4,NA,TGTGCCAGCAGGCTCGGACGGGAAAAACTGTTTTTT,CASRLGREKLFF
TRBV4-3,NA,TRBJ2-3,TRBD1,TGCGCCAGCAGCCAAGAGGCAGGGGGCTGGAATACGCAGTATTTT,CASSQEAGGWNTQYF
TRBV9,NA,TRBJ2-2,NA,TGTGCCAGCACCCCTCTTGGGGTCAAGAACACCGGGGAGCTGTTTTTT,CASTPLGVKNTGELFF
TRBV7-2,NA,TRBJ1-1,NA,TGTGCCAGCAGCTTGACAGTCGCGAACACTGAAGCTTTCTTT,CASSLTVANTEAFF
TRBV6-5,NA,TRBJ1-5,NA,TGTGCCAGCAGCCGGGACAGCAATCAGCCCCAGCATTTT,CASSRDSNQPQHF
TRBV11-2,NA,TRBJ1-2,NA,TGTGCCAGCAGCATGGACAGCAACTATGGCTACACCTTC,CASSMDSNYGYTF